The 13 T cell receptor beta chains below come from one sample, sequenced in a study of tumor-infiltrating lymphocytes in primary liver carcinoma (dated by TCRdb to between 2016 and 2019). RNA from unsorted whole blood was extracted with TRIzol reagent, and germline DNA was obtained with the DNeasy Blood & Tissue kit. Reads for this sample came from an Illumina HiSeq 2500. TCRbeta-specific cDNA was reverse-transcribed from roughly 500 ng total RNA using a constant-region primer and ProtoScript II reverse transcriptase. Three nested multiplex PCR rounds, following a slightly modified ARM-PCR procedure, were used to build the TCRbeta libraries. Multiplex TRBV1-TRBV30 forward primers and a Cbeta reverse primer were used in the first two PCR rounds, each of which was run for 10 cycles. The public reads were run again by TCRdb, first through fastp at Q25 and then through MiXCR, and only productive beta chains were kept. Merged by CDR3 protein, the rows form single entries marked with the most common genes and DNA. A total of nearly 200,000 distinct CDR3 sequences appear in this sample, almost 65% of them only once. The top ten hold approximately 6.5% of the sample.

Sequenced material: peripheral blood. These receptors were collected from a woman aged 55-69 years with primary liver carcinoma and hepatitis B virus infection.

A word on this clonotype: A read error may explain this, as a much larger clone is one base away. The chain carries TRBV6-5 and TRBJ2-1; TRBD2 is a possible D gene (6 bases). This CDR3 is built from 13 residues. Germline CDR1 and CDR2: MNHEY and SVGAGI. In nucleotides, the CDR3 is TGTGCCGGCAGCCGTGGACTACTCAATGAGCAGTTCTTC. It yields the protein CAGSRGLLNEQFF.

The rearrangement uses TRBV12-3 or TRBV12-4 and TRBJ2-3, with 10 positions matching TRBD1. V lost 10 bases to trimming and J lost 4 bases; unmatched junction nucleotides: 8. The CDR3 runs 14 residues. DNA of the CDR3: TGTGCCAACAGGAAGACAGGGGGCTCAGATACGCAGTATTTT. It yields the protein CANRKTGGSDTQYF.

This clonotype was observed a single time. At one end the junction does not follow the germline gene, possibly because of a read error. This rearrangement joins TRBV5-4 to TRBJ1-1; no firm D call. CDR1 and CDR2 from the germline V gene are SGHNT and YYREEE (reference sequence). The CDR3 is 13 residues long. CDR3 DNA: TGTGCCATCAGCTTGCGGACGAACACTGAAGCTTTTTTT. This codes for CAISLRTNTEAFF. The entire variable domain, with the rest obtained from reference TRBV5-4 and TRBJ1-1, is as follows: ETGVTQSPTHLIKTRGQQVTLRCSSQSGHNTVSWYQQALGQGPQFIFQYYREEENGRGNFPPRFSGLQFPNYSSELNVNALELDDSALYLCAISLRTNTEAFFGQGTRLTVV.

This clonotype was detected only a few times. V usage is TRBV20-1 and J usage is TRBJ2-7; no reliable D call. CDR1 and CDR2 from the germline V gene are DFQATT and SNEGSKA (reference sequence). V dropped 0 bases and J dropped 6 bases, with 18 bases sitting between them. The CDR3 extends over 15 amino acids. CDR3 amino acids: CSARDRAVLPAEQYF. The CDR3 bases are TGCAGTGCTAGAGATCGTGCAGTTCTCCCAGCCGAGCAGTACTTC.

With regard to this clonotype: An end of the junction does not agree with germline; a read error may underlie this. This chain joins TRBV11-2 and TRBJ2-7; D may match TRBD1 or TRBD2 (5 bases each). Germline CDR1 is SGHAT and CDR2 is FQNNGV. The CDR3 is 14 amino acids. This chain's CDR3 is CASNLAGGMDGQYF. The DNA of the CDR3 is TGTGCCAGCAACTTAGCTGGGGGAATGGACGGGCAGTACTTC.

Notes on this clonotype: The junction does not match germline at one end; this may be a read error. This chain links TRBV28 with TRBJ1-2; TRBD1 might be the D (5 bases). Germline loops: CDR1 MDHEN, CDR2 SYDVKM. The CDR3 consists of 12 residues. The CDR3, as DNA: TGTGCCAGCAGCAATGTCAGGGACGGCTATACCTTC. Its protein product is CASSNVRDGYTF.

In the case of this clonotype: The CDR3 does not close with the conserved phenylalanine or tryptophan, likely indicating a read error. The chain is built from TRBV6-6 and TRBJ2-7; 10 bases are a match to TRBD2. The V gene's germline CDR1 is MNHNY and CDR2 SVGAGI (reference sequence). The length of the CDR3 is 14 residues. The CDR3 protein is CANTGLAVSYEQYL. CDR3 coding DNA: TGTGCCAACACCGGACTAGCGGTCTCCTACGAACAGTACTTG.

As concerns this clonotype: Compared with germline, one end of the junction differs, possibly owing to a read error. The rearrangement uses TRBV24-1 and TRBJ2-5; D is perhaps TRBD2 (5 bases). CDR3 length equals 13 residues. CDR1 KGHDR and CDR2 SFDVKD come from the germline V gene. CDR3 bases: TGTACCACCAGTGAAGGGAGTCAAGAGACCCAGTACTTC. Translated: CTTSEGSQETQYF.

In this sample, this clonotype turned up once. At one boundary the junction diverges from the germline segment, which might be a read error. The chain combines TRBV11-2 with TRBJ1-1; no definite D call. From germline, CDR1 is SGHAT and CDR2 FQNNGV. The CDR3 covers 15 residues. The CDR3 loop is CAGSFARSRGWEAFF. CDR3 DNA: TGTGCCGGCAGCTTTGCCAGGAGCCGAGGGTGGGAAGCTTTCTTT.

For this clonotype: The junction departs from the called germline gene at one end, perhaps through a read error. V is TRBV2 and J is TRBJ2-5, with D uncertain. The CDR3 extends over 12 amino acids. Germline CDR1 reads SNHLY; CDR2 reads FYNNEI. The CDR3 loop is CTSRSMGETQYF. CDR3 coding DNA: TGTACCAGCAGGAGTATGGGAGAGACCCAGTACTTC.

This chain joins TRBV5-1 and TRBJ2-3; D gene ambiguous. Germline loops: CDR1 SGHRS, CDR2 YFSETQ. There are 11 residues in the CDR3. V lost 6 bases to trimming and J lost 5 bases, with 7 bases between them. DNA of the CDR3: TGCGCCAGCAAACGCGGAGATACGCAGTATTTT. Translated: CASKRGDTQYF.

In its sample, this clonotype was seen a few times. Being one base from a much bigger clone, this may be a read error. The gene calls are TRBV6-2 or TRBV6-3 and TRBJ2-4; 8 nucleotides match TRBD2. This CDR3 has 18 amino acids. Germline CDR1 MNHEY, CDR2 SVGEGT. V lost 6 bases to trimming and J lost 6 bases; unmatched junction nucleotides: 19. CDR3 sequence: CASSPSGLGPRDTNIQYF. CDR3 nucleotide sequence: TGTGCCAGCAGCCCTTCGGGACTAGGTCCTCGGGACACAAACATTCAGTACTTC.

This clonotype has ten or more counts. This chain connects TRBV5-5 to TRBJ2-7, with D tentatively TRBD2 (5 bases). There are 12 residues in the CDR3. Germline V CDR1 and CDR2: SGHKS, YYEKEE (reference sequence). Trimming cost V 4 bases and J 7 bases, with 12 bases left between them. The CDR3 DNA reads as TGTGCCAGCAGCAGGGAGATCGGGGAGCAGTACTTC. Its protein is CASSREIGEQYF. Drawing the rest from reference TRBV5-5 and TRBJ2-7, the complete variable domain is DAGVTQSPTHLIKTRGQQVTLRCSPISGHKSVSWYQQVLGQGPQFIFQYYEKEERGRGNFPDRFSARQFPNYSSELNVNALLLGDSALYLCASSREIGEQYFGPGTRLTVT.